This TCR beta chain emerged from a study of shared clonotypes between healthy human individuals. Donors included only healthy HIV-negative adults lacking recent acute infections or vaccinations. V was clipped by 1 base and J by 4 bases, with 12 bases between them. In germline, CDR1 is SGHKS, CDR2 YYEKEE (reference sequence). This CDR3 region has 15 residues. The assay was run at deep level. Profiled with immunoSEQ multiplex PCR; TCRdb holds only in-frame clones, not every one. The profile covers about 710,000 clones, with roughly 72% appearing a single time and under 2% taken by the ten largest. Input material: memory CD4+ T cells sorted from blood. The subset: CD45RA-negative fraction. The receptor was derived from a woman in her twenties or thirties in good health. The V call is TRBV5-5, the J call TRBJ1-5; D is undetermined. CDR3 nucleotides: TGTGCCAGCAGCTTGTCGGGAAAGTCTAATCAGCCCCAGCATTTT. It yields the protein CASSLSGKSNQPQHF.